The following is a TCR beta chain sequence with its context. What it binds is unknown. The investigators reverse transcribed all of the isolated RNA, so they sequenced expressed TCRB transcripts. Here immunoSEQ multiplex PCR was the method, and the copy in TCRdb shows in-frame clones only, minus some. The sample contains roughly 70,000 clones, about 50% of which appear only once. This sample stems from a study of beta chain features in type 1 diabetes. Trimming took 0 bases from V and 2 from J; bases not matched to a gene: 4. CDR3 length: 16 amino acids. Germline V gene sequence: CDR1 SGDLS, CDR2 YYNGEE. Findings and limits, study-wide: TCRB CDR3s were moderately but significantly shorter in Type 1 diabetes patients in all four CD4+ subsets. When cDNA is sequenced, cells with high TCR expression could be over-represented.

This TCR was recovered from a man younger than 45 with type 1 diabetes. The specimen sequenced was central memory CD4+ T cells from blood. The chain carries TRBV9 and TRBJ2-1; TRBD2 matches at 8 bases. In DNA, the CDR3 is TGTGCCAGCAGCGTAGAAATTAGCGGGACCTACAATGAGCAGTTCTTC. It specifies CASSVEISGTYNEQFF.